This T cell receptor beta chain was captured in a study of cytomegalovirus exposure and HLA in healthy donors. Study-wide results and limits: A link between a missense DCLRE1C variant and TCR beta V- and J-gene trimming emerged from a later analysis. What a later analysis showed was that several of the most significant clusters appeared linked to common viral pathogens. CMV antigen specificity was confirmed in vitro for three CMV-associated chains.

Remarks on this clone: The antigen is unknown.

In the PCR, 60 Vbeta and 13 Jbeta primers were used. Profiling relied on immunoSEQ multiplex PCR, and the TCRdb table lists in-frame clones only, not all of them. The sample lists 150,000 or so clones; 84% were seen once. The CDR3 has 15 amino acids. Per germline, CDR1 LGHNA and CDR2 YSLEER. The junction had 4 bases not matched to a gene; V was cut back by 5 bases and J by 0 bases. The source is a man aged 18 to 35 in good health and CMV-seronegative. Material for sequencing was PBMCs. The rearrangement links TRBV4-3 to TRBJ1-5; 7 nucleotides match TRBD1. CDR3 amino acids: CASSTHRGSNQPQHF. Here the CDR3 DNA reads TGCGCCAGCAGCACCCACAGGGGTAGCAATCAGCCCCAGCATTTT.